This entry concerns a single TCR beta chain. Its antigen is unknown. The entry originates in a study of cytomegalovirus exposure and HLA in healthy donors. General observations from the study: TCR beta sequences reportedly predicted most subjects' HLA-A and HLA-B alleles accurately.

The PCR used 60 Vbeta and 13 Jbeta primers. Clones were read by immunoSEQ multiplex PCR, and TCRdb kept only the in-frame ones, dropping some. The data contain about 150,000 clones, 80% to 90% of them singletons. The CDR3 runs to 15 residues. The germline V gene has CDR1 MNHEY and CDR2 SVGAGI. V was clipped by 4 bases and J by 6 bases; unmatched bases: 8. The receptor's source is a girl aged 5-17 years in good health and CMV-seropositive. The chain recombines TRBV6-5 with TRBJ2-7, with 11 bases matching TRBD1. Sequencing was performed on PBMCs. The CDR3 DNA sequence: TGTGCCAGCAGTTTAATACGGGACAGGGGGGTCGAGCAGTACTTC. This codes for CASSLIRDRGVEQYF.